This T cell receptor (beta chain) was obtained from a study of shared clonotypes between healthy human individuals. Germline CDR1 reads MDHEN; CDR2 reads SYDVKM. Trimming took 7 bases from V and 6 from J, leaving 10 bases between them. This CDR3 is built from 12 residues. This was a deep-level run. This table comes from immunoSEQ multiplex PCR, and its TCRdb copy is limited to in-frame clones, with some not included. The table shows roughly 490,000 clones, with about 82% occurring only once. The chain joins TRBV28 to TRBJ1-3, with D perhaps TRBD1 (5 bases). Sequenced: PBMCs. This clonotype originated in a woman aged 40 to 50 in good health. Some clones in this sample may be carry-over from other donors' samples. Written as DNA, the CDR3 is TGTGCCAGCAAACAGGCAGAAAACACCATATATTTT. Translated: CASKQAENTIYF.